The clone carrying this TCR beta chain was counted once. Its matching antigen is unknown. The data originate from a study of OX40 agonist ivuxolimab in advanced cancers. Study context: Ivuxolimab, an agonist antibody against OX40 (CD134), was given to patients. Subjects had a mean age of roughly 57 years, with a range of roughly 20 to 79; around 84% were male.

The CDR3 consists of 15 residues. The V gene lost 4 bases and the J gene lost 3 bases, with 15 bases spanning the gap. Germline lookup yields CDR1 LGHNA and CDR2 YSLEER. Libraries were prepared by immunoSEQ multiplex PCR; TCRdb keeps only in-frame clonotypes and omits some of them. The sample has under 10,000 clones, 79% seen once; the top ten hold under 40%. The study, taken as a whole, reports: At 0.1 to 3.0 mg/kg, clonal expansion of CD4+ and CD8+ blood T cells had occurred by week 6. Some nonresponders likewise displayed low normalized T-cell clonal expansion.

The chain recombines TRBV4-3 with TRBJ1-2; D possibly corresponds to TRBD1 (5 bases). Sequencing was performed on CD4+ or CD8+ T cells sorted from blood, taken in a trial of the OX40 agonist ivuxolimab. The TCR was taken from an adult with an advanced solid tumor such as melanoma, head and neck, liver or kidney cancer. In DNA, the CDR3 is TGCGCCAGCAGCCCTGGGGACCTAACTGACTATGGCTACACCTTC. Residues: CASSPGDLTDYGYTF.